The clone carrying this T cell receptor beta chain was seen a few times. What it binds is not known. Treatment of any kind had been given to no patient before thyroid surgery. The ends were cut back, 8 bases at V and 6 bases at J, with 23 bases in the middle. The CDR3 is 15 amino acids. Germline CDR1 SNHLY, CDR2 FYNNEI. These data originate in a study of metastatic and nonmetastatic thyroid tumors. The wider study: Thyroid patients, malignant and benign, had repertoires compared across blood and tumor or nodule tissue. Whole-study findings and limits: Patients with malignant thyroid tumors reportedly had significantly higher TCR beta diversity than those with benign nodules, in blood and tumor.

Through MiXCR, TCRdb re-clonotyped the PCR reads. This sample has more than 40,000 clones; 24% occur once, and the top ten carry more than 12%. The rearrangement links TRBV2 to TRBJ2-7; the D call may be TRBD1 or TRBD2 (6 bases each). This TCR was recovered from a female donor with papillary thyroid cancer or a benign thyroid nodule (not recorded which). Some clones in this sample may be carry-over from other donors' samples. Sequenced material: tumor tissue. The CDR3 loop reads CASGGRTIGKAEQYF. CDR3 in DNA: TGTGCCAGCGGGGGCAGGACTATCGGGAAGGCCGAGCAGTACTTC.